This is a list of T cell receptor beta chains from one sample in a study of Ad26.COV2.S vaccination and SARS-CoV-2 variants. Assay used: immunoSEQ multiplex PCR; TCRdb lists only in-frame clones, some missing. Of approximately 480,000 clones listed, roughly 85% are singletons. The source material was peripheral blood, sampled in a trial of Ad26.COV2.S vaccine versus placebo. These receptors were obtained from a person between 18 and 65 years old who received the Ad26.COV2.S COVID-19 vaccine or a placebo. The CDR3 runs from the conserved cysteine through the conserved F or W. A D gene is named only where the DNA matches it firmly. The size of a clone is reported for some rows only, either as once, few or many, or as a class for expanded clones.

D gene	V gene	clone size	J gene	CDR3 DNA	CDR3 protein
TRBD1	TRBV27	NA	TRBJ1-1	TGTGCCAGCAGTTTGACAGGGTTCGCTGAAGCTTTCTTT	CASSLTGFAEAFF
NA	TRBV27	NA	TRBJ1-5	TGTGCCAGCAGTTTATACGTAAATAGCAATCAGCCCCAGCATTTT	CASSLYVNSNQPQHF
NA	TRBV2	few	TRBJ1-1	TGTGCCAGCACCCCTAACGCAGGGGCGCTGAATGAAGCTTTCTTT	CASTPNAGALNEAFF
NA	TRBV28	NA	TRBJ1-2	TGTGCCAGCAGTCGTGGAGGGAGTGGGTTATATGGCTACACCTTC	CASSRGGSGLYGYTF
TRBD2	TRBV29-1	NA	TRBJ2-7	TGCAGCGTTACTAGCGGAGGCTCCTACGAGCAGTACTTC	CSVTSGGSYEQYF
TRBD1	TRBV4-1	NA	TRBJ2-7	TGCGCCAGCAGCCAACCAGGGGGCCCCTACGAGCAGTACTTC	CASSQPGGPYEQYF
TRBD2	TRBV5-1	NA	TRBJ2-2	TGCGCCAGCAGCGGGACCGGGACTATGCTGACCGGGGAGCTGTTTTTT	CASSGTGTMLTGELFF
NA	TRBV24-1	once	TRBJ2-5	TGTGCCACCAGTGATCCGGCTACCTCTCAAGGGTCGGAGACCCAGTACTTC	CATSDPATSQGSETQYF
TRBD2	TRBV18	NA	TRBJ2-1	TGTGCCAGCTCACACCCCGGGACTAGCGGGAGAAATGAGCAGTTCTTC	CASSHPGTSGRNEQFF
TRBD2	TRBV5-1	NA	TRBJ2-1	TGCGCCAGCAGGATACTAGCGGGAGGGCTCAATGAGCAGTTCTTC	CASRILAGGLNEQFF
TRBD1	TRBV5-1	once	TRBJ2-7	TGCGCCAGCAGCTTGGAGGGGGCCAACGAGCAGTACTTC	CASSLEGANEQYF
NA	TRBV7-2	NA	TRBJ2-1	TGTGCCAGCAGCTTCGACATTAGCTCCTACAATGAGCAGTTCTTC	CASSFDISSYNEQFF
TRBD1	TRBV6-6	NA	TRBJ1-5	TGTGCCAGCAGTCCCGGACAGGGCGACCCCCAGCCCCAGCATTTT	CASSPGQGDPQPQHF
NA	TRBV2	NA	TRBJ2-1	TGTGCCAGCACTCTGGTTCAATACAATGAGCAGTTCTTC	CASTLVQYNEQFF
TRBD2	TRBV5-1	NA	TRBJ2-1	TGCGCCAGCAGCTTGGATCTAGCGGGCGGGGGTGAGCAGTTCTTC	CASSLDLAGGGEQFF